The rows below give T cell receptor beta chains drawn from one sample of a study of T cell responses to AZD1222 COVID-19 vaccine. Here immunoSEQ multiplex PCR was the method, and the copy in TCRdb shows in-frame clones only, minus some. The table has about 120,000 clones, about 90% seen once; the top ten hold roughly 5%. This specimen consisted of peripheral blood, obtained on day 0 of AZD1222 vaccination. The receptor source for this set is an adult in good health. Each CDR3 is given with its conserved first and last residue. D genes are given only for firm matches.

J gene,V gene,D gene,CDR3 protein,CDR3 DNA
TRBJ2-5,TRBV20-1,-,CSALQETQYF,TGCAGTGCTCTCCAAGAGACCCAGTACTTC
TRBJ2-7,TRBV27,TRBD2,CASSEAGAIYEQYF,TGTGCCAGCAGTGAAGCGGGAGCTATCTACGAGCAGTACTTC
TRBJ1-5,TRBV27,-,CASSFSGAHQPQHF,TGTGCCAGCAGTTTCTCGGGGGCTCATCAGCCCCAGCATTTT
TRBJ2-1,TRBV18,-,CASSQNPRIEQFF,TGTGCCAGCTCTCAGAACCCGAGGATTGAGCAGTTCTTC
TRBJ2-7,TRBV30,-,CAWSRGRDHEQYF,TGTGCCTGGAGTCGGGGCAGGGACCACGAGCAGTACTTC
TRBJ2-7,TRBV7-2,-,CASSLAFAAAGHEQYF,TGTGCCAGCAGCTTAGCGTTCGCAGCGGCCGGCCACGAGCAGTACTTC
TRBJ1-1,TRBV6-2/TRBV6-3,-,CASSYSKTTNTEAFF,TGTGCCAGCAGTTACTCGAAAACGACGAACACTGAAGCTTTCTTT
TRBJ1-5,TRBV9,-,CASSVAGGRGRGNQPQHF,TGTGCCAGCAGCGTAGCGGGTGGAAGAGGAAGGGGCAATCAGCCCCAGCATTTT
TRBJ2-7,TRBV19,TRBD2,CASSSSSGYEQYF,TGTGCCAGTAGTTCCAGTAGCGGGTACGAGCAGTACTTC
TRBJ1-5,TRBV11-1,-,CASSLDSNQPQHF,TGTGCCAGCAGCTTAGACAGCAATCAGCCCCAGCATTTT
TRBJ1-2,TRBV3-1/TRBV3-2,-,CASSRASGGNYGYTF,TGTGCCAGCAGCCGGGCGAGCGGGGGTAACTATGGCTACACCTTC
TRBJ2-3,TRBV3-1/TRBV3-2,-,CASSQVAPGGTDTQYF,TGTGCCAGCAGCCAAGTGGCCCCAGGGGGGACAGATACGCAGTATTTT
TRBJ2-1,TRBV7-8,TRBD2,CASRVAGAYNEQFF,TGTGCCAGCCGCGTAGCGGGAGCCTACAATGAGCAGTTCTTC
TRBJ1-6,TRBV19,TRBD1,CASRLDRGGNSPLHF,TGTGCCAGTAGGTTGGACAGGGGAGGAAATTCACCCCTCCACTTT
TRBJ1-5,TRBV5-5,-,CASRPHSNQPQHF,TGTGCCAGCAGGCCCCACAGCAATCAGCCCCAGCATTTT
TRBJ2-7,TRBV12-3/TRBV12-4,-,CASSSVSAYEQYF,TGTGCCAGCAGTTCGGTTTCCGCCTACGAGCAGTACTTC
TRBJ1-2,TRBV2,-,CASLLPFNYGYTF,TGTGCCAGCTTGCTTCCTTTTAACTATGGCTACACCTTC
TRBJ2-7,TRBV10-2,TRBD1,CASKFSGQGSEQYF,TGCGCCAGCAAGTTTTCTGGACAGGGCAGCGAGCAGTACTTC
TRBJ1-6,TRBV12-3/TRBV12-4,TRBD1,CASRTGGRSPLHF,TGTGCCAGCAGAACAGGGGGTCGGTCACCCCTCCACTTT
TRBJ2-2,TRBV27,TRBD2,CASTLSGSRELFF,TGTGCCAGCACCCTTAGCGGGAGTAGGGAGCTGTTTTTT
TRBJ2-2,TRBV27,-,CASSYAMIMGRLDPGELFF,TGTGCCAGCAGCTACGCGATGATTATGGGCAGGCTAGACCCCGGGGAGCTGTTTTTT
TRBJ1-2,TRBV19,-,CASSKNYGYTF,TGTGCCAGTAGTAAGAACTATGGCTACACCTTC
TRBJ2-1,TRBV11-2,-,CASSNAHRYRHNEQFF,TGTGCCAGCAGCAACGCTCACAGGTATCGACACAATGAGCAGTTCTTC
TRBJ1-5,TRBV18,-,CASSPFQGDNQPQHF,TGTGCCAGCTCACCATTTCAGGGTGACAATCAGCCCCAGCATTTT
TRBJ1-1,TRBV6-5,-,CASSRAGGTEAFF,TGTGCCAGCAGTCGAGCGGGGGGCACTGAAGCTTTCTTT
TRBJ2-7,TRBV19,TRBD2,CASSPGLAGGPGEQYF,TGTGCCAGTAGCCCCGGACTAGCGGGAGGGCCCGGCGAGCAGTACTTC